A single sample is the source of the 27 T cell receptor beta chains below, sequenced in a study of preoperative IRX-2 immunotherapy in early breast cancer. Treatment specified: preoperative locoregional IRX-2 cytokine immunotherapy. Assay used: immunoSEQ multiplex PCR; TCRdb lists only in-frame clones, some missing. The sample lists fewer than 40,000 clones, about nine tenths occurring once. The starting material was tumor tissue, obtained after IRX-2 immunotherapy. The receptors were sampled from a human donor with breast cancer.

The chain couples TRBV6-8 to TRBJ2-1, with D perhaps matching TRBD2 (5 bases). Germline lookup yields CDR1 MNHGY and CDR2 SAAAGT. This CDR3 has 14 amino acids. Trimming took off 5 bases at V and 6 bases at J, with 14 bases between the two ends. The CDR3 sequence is CASSTNPEGNEQFF. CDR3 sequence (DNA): TGTGCCAGCAGTACCAACCCAGAGGGCAATGAGCAGTTCTTC.

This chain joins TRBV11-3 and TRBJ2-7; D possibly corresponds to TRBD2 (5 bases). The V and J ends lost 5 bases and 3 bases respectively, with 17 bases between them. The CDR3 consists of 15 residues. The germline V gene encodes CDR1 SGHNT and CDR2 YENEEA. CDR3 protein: CASSLSAGRIYEQYF. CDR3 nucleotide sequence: TGTGCCAGCAGCCTCAGTGCGGGTAGGATCTACGAGCAGTACTTC. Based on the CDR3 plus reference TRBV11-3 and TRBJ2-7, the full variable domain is EAGVVQSPRYKIIEKKQPVAFWCNPISGHNTLYWYLQNLGQGPELLIRYENEEAVDDSQLPKDRFSAERLKGVDSTLKIQPAELGDSAVYLCASSLSAGRIYEQYFGPGTRLTVT.

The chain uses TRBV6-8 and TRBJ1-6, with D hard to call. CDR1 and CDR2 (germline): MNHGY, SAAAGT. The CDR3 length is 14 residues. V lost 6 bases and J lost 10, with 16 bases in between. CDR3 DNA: TGTGCCAGCAGAAGATCAGCCTCTGGCTCACCCCTCCACTTT. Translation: CASRRSASGSPLHF.

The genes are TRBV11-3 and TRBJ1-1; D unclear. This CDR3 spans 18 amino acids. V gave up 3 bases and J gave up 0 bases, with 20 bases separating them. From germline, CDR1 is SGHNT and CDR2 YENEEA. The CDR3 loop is CASSLQQVLQLMNTEAFF. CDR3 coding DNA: TGTGCCAGCAGCTTGCAGCAGGTTCTTCAACTCATGAACACTGAAGCTTTCTTT. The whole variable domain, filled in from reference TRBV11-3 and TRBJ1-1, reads EAGVVQSPRYKIIEKKQPVAFWCNPISGHNTLYWYLQNLGQGPELLIRYENEEAVDDSQLPKDRFSAERLKGVDSTLKIQPAELGDSAVYLCASSLQQVLQLMNTEAFFGQGTRLTVV.

The CDR3 DNA reads TGTGCCAGCAGCCAACCCGGGGCCGCCAATGAAAAACTGTTTTTT. It specifies CASSQPGAANEKLFF. This sequence joins TRBV11-3 and TRBJ1-4; D perhaps matches TRBD1 (5 bases). Germline V gene lookup returns CDR1 SGHNT and CDR2 YENEEA. CDR3 size: 15 residues. Trimming shortened V by 5 bases and J by 5 bases, and 15 bases separated the two germline ends.

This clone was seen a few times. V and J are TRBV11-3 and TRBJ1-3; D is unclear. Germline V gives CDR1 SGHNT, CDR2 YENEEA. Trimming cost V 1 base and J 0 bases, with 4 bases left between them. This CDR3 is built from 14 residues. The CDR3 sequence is CASSLGYSGNTIYF. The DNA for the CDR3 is TGTGCCAGCAGCTTAGGGTACTCTGGAAACACCATATATTTT.

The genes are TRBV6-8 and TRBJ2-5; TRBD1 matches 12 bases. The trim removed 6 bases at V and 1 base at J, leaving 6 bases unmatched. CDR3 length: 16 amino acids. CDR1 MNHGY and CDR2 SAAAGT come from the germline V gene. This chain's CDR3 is CASRFRDRGLQETQYF. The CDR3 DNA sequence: TGTGCCAGCAGATTCCGGGACAGGGGGCTCCAAGAGACCCAGTACTTC.

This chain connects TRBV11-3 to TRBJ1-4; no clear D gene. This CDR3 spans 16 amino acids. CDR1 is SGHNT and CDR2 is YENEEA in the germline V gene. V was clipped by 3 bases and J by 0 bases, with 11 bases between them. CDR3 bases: TGTGCCAGCAGCTTGGCAAAACAGTCAACTAATGAAAAACTGTTTTTT. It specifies CASSLAKQSTNEKLFF.

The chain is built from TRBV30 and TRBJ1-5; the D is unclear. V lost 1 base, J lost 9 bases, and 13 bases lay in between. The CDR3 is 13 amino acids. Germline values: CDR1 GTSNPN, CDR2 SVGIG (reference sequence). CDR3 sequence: CAWSGPLGWPQHF. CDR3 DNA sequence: TGTGCCTGGAGTGGACCCTTGGGATGGCCCCAGCATTTT.

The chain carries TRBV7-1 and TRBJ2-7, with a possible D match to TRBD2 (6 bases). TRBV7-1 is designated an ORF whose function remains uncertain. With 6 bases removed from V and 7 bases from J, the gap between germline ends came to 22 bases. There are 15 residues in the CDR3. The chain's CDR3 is CASSLLSGLTGEQYF. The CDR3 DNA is TGTGCCAGCAGTTTGTTATCGGGACTTACGGGTGAGCAGTACTTC.

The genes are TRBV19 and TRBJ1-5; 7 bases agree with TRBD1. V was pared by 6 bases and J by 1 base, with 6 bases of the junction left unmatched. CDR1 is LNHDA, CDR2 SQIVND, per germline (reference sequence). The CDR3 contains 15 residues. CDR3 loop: CASSLTGLSNQPQHF. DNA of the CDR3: TGTGCCAGTAGCCTGACAGGGCTAAGCAATCAGCCCCAGCATTTT.

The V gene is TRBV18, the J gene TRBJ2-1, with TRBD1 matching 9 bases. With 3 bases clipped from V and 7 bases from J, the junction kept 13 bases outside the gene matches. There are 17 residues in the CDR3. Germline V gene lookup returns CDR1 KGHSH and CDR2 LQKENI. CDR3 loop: CASSPRGTGWSRNEQFF. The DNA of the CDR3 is TGTGCCAGCTCACCGCGGGGGACAGGGTGGTCTCGGAATGAGCAGTTCTTC.

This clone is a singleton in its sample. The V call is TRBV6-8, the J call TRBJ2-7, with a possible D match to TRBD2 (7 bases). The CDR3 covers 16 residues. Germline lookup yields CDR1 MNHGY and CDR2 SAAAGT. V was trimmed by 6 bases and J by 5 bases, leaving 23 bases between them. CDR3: CASSPARGAFGNEQYV. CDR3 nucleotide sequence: TGTGCCAGCAGCCCCGCCCGGGGGGCCTTTGGGAACGAGCAGTACGTC.

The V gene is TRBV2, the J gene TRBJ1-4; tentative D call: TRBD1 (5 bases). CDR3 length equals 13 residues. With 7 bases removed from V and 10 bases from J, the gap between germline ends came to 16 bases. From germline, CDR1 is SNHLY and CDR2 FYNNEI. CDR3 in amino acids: CASTGQGVGKLFF. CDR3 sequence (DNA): TGTGCCAGCACCGGGCAGGGCGTCGGAAAACTGTTTTTT.

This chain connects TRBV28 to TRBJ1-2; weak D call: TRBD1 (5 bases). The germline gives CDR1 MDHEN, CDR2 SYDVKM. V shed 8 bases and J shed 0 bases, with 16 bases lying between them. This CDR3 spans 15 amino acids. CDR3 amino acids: CASRPWGTTNYGYTF. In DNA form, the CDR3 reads TGTGCCAGCCGTCCGTGGGGGACCACTAACTATGGCTACACCTTC.

CDR3 residues: CASSLIRLETWSEAFF. The CDR3 DNA follows: TGTGCCAGCAGTTTGATAAGATTGGAGACCTGGTCTGAAGCTTTCTTT. The V and J genes are TRBV11-3 and TRBJ1-1; D not certain. Trimming removed 6 bases from V and 6 bases from J, with 23 bases in between. The CDR3 runs 16 residues. The germline V gene encodes CDR1 SGHNT and CDR2 YENEEA.

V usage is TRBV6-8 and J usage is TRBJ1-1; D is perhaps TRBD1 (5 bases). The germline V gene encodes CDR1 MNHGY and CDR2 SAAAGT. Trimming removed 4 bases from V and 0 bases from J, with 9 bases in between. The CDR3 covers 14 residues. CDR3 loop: CASSFGRVNTEAFF. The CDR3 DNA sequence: TGTGCCAGCAGTTTTGGCAGGGTGAACACTGAAGCTTTCTTT.

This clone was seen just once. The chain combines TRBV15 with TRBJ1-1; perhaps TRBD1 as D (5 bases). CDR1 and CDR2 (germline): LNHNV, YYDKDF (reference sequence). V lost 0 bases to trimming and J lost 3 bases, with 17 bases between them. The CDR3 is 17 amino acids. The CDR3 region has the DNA TGTGCCACCAGCAGAGAGTTTGGGGGGGGTCTGGACACTGAAGCTTTCTTT. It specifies CATSREFGGGLDTEAFF.

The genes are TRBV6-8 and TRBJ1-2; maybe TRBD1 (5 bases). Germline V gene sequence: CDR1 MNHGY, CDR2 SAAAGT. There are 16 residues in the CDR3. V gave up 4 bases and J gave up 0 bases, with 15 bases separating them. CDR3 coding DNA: TGTGCCAGCAGTTCGCCGTCCAGGGAAACTAACTATGGCTACACCTTC. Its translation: CASSSPSRETNYGYTF.

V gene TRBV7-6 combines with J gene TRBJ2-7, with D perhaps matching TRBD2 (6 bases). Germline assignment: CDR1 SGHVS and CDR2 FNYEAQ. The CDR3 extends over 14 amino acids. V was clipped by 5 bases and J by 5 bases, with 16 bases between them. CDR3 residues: CASSPAAGRDEQYF. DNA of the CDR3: TGTGCCAGCAGCCCAGCTGCGGGACGGGACGAGCAGTACTTC.

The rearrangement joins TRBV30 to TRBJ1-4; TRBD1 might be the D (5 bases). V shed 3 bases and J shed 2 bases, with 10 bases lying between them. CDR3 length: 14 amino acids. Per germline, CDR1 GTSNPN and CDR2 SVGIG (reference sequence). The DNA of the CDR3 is TGTGCCTGGAGACGGGGGGTCACTAATGAAAAACTGTTTTTT. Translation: CAWRRGVTNEKLFF.

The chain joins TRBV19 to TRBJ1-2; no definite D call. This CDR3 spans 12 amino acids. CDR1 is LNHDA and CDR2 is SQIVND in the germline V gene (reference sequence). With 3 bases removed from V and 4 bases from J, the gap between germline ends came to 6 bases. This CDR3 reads CASSMTSYGYTF. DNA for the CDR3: TGTGCCAGTAGTATGACCTCCTATGGCTACACCTTC.

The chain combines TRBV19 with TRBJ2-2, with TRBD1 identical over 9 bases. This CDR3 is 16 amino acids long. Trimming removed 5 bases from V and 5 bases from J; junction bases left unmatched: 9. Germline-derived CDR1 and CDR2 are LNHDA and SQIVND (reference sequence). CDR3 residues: CASSQGDRVRTGELFF. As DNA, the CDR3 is TGTGCCAGTAGTCAAGGGGACAGGGTACGGACCGGGGAGCTGTTTTTT.

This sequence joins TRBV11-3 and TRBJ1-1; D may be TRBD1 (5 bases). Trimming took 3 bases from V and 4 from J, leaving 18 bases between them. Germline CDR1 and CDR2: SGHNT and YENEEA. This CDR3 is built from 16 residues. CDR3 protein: CASSFSPGPRATEAFF. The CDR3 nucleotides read TGTGCCAGCAGCTTCTCTCCGGGACCCCGGGCCACTGAAGCTTTCTTT.

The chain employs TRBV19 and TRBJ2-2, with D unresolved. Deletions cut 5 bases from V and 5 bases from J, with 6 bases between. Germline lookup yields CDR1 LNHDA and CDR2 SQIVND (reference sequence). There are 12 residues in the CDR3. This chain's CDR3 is CASSPGTGELFF. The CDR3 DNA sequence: TGTGCCAGTAGTCCCGGGACCGGGGAGCTGTTTTTT.

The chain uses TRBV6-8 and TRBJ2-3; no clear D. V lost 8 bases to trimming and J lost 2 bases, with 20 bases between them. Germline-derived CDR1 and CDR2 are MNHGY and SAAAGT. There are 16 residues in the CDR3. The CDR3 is CASRRIFLTDTDTQYF. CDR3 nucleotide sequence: TGTGCCAGCCGCCGAATCTTTTTGACGGACACAGATACGCAGTATTTT.

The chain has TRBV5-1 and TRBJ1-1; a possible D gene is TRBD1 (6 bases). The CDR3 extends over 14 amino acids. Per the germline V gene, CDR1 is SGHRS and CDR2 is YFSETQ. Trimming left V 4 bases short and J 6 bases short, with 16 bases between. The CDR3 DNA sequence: TGCGCCAGCAGCGAGGACACAGGGATCGCTGAAGCTTTCTTT. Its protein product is CASSEDTGIAEAFF.